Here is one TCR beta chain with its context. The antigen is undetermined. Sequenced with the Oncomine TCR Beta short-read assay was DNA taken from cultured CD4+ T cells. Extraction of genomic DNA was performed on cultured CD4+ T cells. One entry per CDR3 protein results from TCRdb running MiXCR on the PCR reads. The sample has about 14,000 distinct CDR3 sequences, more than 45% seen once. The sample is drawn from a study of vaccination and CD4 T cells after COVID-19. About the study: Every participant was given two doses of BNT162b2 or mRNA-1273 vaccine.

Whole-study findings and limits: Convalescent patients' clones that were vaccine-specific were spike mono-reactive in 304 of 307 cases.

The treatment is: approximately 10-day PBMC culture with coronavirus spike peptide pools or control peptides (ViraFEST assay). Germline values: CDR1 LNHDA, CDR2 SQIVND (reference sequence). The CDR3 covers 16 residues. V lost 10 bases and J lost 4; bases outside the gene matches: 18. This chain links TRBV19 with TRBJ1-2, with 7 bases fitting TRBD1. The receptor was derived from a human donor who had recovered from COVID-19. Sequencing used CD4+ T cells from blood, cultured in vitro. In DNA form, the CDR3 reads TGTGCCACTAGCCGGTCACAGGGGTCTAGTAGCTATGGCTACACCTTC. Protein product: CATSRSQGSSSYGYTF.